The 10 T cell receptor beta chains given below trace back to one sample, sequenced in a study of identical twins. In TCRdb, the 5' RACE reads were re-called with MiXCR into one record per CDR3 protein. The repertoire holds some 270,000 distinct CDR3 sequences, with about 8.3% as singletons. This sample also appeared in a second study, on yellow fever vaccine responses in identical twins.

The source material was CD8+ T cells sorted from blood. The source is a woman younger than 35 in good health.

This clonotype was seen many times. This chain joins TRBV10-3 and TRBJ2-3; TRBD2 agrees at 7 bases. Unmatched junction bases numbered 8, after V lost 5 bases and J lost 3 bases. The CDR3 covers 15 residues. Looked up from germline, CDR1 is ENHRY and CDR2 is SYGVKD. CDR3 nucleotides: TGTGCCATCAGTATACCGGGAGCGGGGACAGATACGCAGTATTTT. This encodes CAISIPGAGTDTQYF.

This clonotype was detected a few times. The genes are TRBV29-1 and TRBJ1-1, with 9 nucleotides matching TRBD1. CDR1 and CDR2 (germline): SQVTM, ANQGSEA. The CDR3 spans 12 residues. The ends lost 7 bases at V and 7 bases at J; junction bases unmatched: 7. CDR3 region: CSAPGQGNEAFF. Written as DNA, the CDR3 is TGCAGCGCACCGGGACAGGGCAATGAAGCTTTCTTT.

The chain employs TRBV29-1 and TRBJ2-7; D possibly corresponds to TRBD2 (7 bases). From germline, CDR1 is SQVTM and CDR2 ANQGSEA. The CDR3 totals 13 residues. V shed 1 base and J shed 6 bases, with 13 bases lying between them. The CDR3 nucleotides are TGCAGCGTTGAAGGGGGGGGCTCCAGCGAGCAGTACTTC. Translated: CSVEGGGSSEQYF.

This clonotype was picked up many times. J is TRBJ2-2 and V is TRBV6-1; D could derive from TRBD1 or TRBD2 (5 bases each). V lost 2 bases and J 3 bases, leaving 10 bases between the germline ends. This CDR3 comprises 15 residues. CDR1 and CDR2 (germline): MNHNS, SASEGT. The CDR3 nucleotides are TGTGCCAGCAGTGAACGGGACGGTGACACCGGGGAGCTGTTTTTT. Translated: CASSERDGDTGELFF.

This clonotype was observed many times. The V and J genes are TRBV6-2 or TRBV6-3 and TRBJ2-1; D possibly corresponds to TRBD1 (6 bases). Germline loops: CDR1 MNHEY, CDR2 SVGEGT. There are 15 residues in the CDR3. The germline V and J ends were trimmed by 2 bases and 6 bases, with 14 bases remaining between them. CDR3 DNA sequence: TGTGCCAGCAGTTACCCAGCCATACAGGGCAATGAGCAGTTCTTC. This gives the protein CASSYPAIQGNEQFF.

In nucleotides, the CDR3 is TGTGCCAGCAGTTTAACGGGACCCTTGGGAGGCTACACCTTC. It yields the protein CASSLTGPLGGYTF. The J gene is TRBJ1-2, the V gene TRBV27; weak D call: TRBD1 (5 bases). Trimming shortened V by 2 bases and J by 8 bases, and 15 bases separated the two germline ends. The CDR3 totals 14 residues. The germline V gene has CDR1 MNHEY and CDR2 SMNVEV (reference sequence).

This clonotype was counted only a few times. The rearrangement links TRBV29-1 to TRBJ2-1; D may be TRBD1 or TRBD2 (5 bases each). V was shortened by 0 bases and J by 9 bases, with 12 bases between the two germline ends. This CDR3 comprises 13 residues. Germline V CDR1 and CDR2: SQVTM, ANQGSEA. The CDR3 is CSVEDWGLGEQFF. The CDR3 nucleotides read TGCAGCGTTGAAGATTGGGGGTTGGGTGAGCAGTTCTTC.

The table lists this clonotype with a few counts. The rearrangement uses TRBV5-5 and TRBJ2-7; 10 bases align to TRBD1. CDR1 and CDR2 from the germline V gene are SGHKS and YYEKEE (reference sequence). The length of the CDR3 is 13 residues. With 7 bases clipped from V and 3 bases from J, the junction kept 4 bases outside the gene matches. CDR3 in DNA: TGTGCCAGCGGACAGGGGGACCTCTACGAGCAGTACTTC. It is translated as CASGQGDLYEQYF.

The chain is built from TRBV19 and TRBJ2-7, with 7 bases matching TRBD1. The CDR3 is made up of 13 amino acids. The germline CDR1 and CDR2 sequences are LNHDA and SQIVND (reference sequence). V shed 10 bases, J shed 3 bases, and the junction held 9 bases outside the gene matches. CDR3 DNA sequence: TGTGCCACCCTAGGACAGGAGAACTACGAGCAGTACTTC. Translating it yields CATLGQENYEQYF.

Only a few counts were recorded for this clonotype. The rearrangement links TRBV11-2 to TRBJ2-7, with D perhaps matching TRBD1 or TRBD2 (6 bases each). The CDR3 is 20 residues long. V shed 5 bases and J shed 3 bases, with 32 bases lying between them. Germline CDR1 and CDR2: SGHAT and FQNNGV. The CDR3 DNA reads TGTGCCAGCAGCCCCCTGCTGCCCGGGACACGGGACTTGAGGGACTACGAGCAGTACTTC. This sequence encodes CASSPLLPGTRDLRDYEQYF. The whole variable domain, remainder taken from reference TRBV11-2 and TRBJ2-7, is EAGVAQSPRYKIIEKRQSVAFWCNPISGHATLYWYQQILGQGPKLLIQFQNNGVVDDSQLPKDRFSAERLKGVDSTLKIQPAKLEDSAVYLCASSPLLPGTRDLRDYEQYFGPGTRLTVT.